Listed below are T cell receptor beta chains from one sample, sequenced in a study of shared clonotypes between healthy human individuals. Some clones are missing from TCRdb's copy, which holds only in-frame ones; the method was immunoSEQ multiplex PCR. This sample yields approximately 1.5 million clones, of which about 98% are seen a single time; less than 0.55% belongs to the top ten. Sequences were obtained from naive CD4+ T cells sorted from blood. These receptor sequences come from a man aged 25-45 years in good health. The CDR3 runs from the conserved cysteine through the conserved F or W. The D gene is left open where the match is weak. Rows may omit the clone size; those that give it use once, few, many or a size class.

J gene,D gene,clone size,V gene,CDR3 DNA,CDR3 protein
TRBJ2-1,-,-,TRBV7-8,TGTGCCAGCAGCCGAGAACTAGCAGCCCATGAGCAGTTCTTC,CASSRELAAHEQFF
TRBJ2-3,TRBD1,-,TRBV5-1,TGCGCCAGCAGCGGGGGACAGGGTGTAGATACGCAGTATTTT,CASSGGQGVDTQYF
TRBJ2-7,TRBD1,-,TRBV28,TGTGCCAGCAGTGTAGGGACAGCTGAGCAGTACTTC,CASSVGTAEQYF
TRBJ2-7,TRBD1,-,TRBV28,TGTGCCAGCAGTCCCCAGGGGGCCAGCTACGAGCAGTACTTC,CASSPQGASYEQYF
TRBJ2-2,-,-,TRBV18,TGTGCCAGCTCACCACCGTCCTGGGAGAACACCGGGGAGCTGTTTTTT,CASSPPSWENTGELFF
TRBJ2-7,TRBD2,-,TRBV14,TGTGCCAGCAGCCAAGATACTAGCGGTTCCTACGAGCAGTACTTC,CASSQDTSGSYEQYF
TRBJ2-7,-,-,TRBV5-1,TGCGCCAGCAGCAAGGACTCCTACGAGCAGTACTTC,CASSKDSYEQYF
TRBJ1-2,-,-,TRBV28,TGTGCCAGCAGCCCCCCGTCAGGGCCCGTGGGTTCTGGCTACACCTTC,CASSPPSGPVGSGYTF
TRBJ2-1,TRBD2,-,TRBV19,TGTGCCAGTAGTTGGGCACTAGCGGGAGGGAGCTCCTACAATGAGCAGTTCTTC,CASSWALAGGSSYNEQFF
TRBJ1-5,TRBD1,-,TRBV30,TGTGCCTGGAGCGCAGGGGGGGGTCAGCCCCAGCATTTT,CAWSAGGGQPQHF
TRBJ1-5,-,-,TRBV18,TGTGCCAGCTCACCCGCTAGCCTGTTGCCTGAGGACAATCAGCCCCAGCATTTT,CASSPASLLPEDNQPQHF
TRBJ1-3,-,-,TRBV25-1,TGTGCCAGCGCTTCAATGGGGGGAAACACCATATATTTT,CASASMGGNTIYF
TRBJ2-3,-,-,TRBV7-7,TGTGCCAGCAGCCCTGTAGCGGAAGATACGCAGTATTTT,CASSPVAEDTQYF
TRBJ2-7,-,-,TRBV5-1,TGCGCCAGCAGCTTGCTTTCCGGCTACGAGCAGTACTTC,CASSLLSGYEQYF
TRBJ1-5,TRBD1,-,TRBV28,TGTGCCAGCAGCACAGGACAGGTCGGTCAGCCCCAGCATTTT,CASSTGQVGQPQHF
TRBJ2-3,-,-,TRBV5-6,TGTGCCAGCAGTTCTTTATCCGATACGCAGTATTTT,CASSSLSDTQYF
TRBJ1-3,TRBD1,-,TRBV6-6,TGTGCCAGCAGTCCGGGACAGCGATTCTCTGGAAACACCATATATTTT,CASSPGQRFSGNTIYF
TRBJ2-7,-,-,TRBV28,TGTGCCAGCAGCCCCCTCGACAGGACAAACCGAGAGCAGTACTTC,CASSPLDRTNREQYF
TRBJ2-7,TRBD2,-,TRBV7-9,TGTGCCAGCAGCATAGCGGGAGTAAACTACGAGCAGTACTTC,CASSIAGVNYEQYF
TRBJ2-5,-,-,TRBV7-2,TGTGCCAGCAGCTTAGCGGTGGCAGTAACGGGGGAGACCCAGTACTTC,CASSLAVAVTGETQYF
TRBJ2-3,TRBD2,-,TRBV6-5,TGTGCCAGCAGTTTGGCGGGAGACACAGATACGCAGTATTTT,CASSLAGDTDTQYF
TRBJ2-1,TRBD2,-,TRBV11-2,TGTGCCAGCAGCTTAGTTAGCGGGAGAAGTAATGAGCAGTTCTTC,CASSLVSGRSNEQFF
TRBJ2-7,-,-,TRBV10-2,TGCGCCAGCAGGGCCCTCCGCGATCTTACCTACGAGCAGTACTTC,CASRALRDLTYEQYF
TRBJ2-7,-,-,TRBV27,TGTGCCAGCAGTTTAGGGTACCAGCAGTACTTC,CASSLGYQQYF
TRBJ2-7,TRBD2,-,TRBV18,TGTGCCAGCTCACCGTCCAGGGGACTAGCCTACGAGCAGTACTTC,CASSPSRGLAYEQYF
TRBJ2-7,TRBD1,-,TRBV2,TGTGCCAGCAGTGAAGGTTTTGGGGACAGGGCATTCCAGTGGTACTACGAGCAGTACTTC,CASSEGFGDRAFQWYYEQYF
TRBJ1-5,-,few,TRBV7-3,TGTGCCAGCAGCTTAATGAAGGAAGTGTGCAATCAGCCCCAGCATTTT,CASSLMKEVCNQPQHF
TRBJ2-7,-,-,TRBV28,TGTGCCAGCAGTTCCACAGGGATGGTCACCTACGAGCAGTACTTC,CASSSTGMVTYEQYF
TRBJ1-2,-,-,TRBV5-4,TGTGCCAGCAGCGCTCTCGAGGGTGGCACTGGCTACACCTTC,CASSALEGGTGYTF
TRBJ1-2,TRBD1,-,TRBV5-4,TGTGCCAGCAGCTTCTCAGGGGGCATCGACTATGGCTACACCTTC,CASSFSGGIDYGYTF
TRBJ1-1,TRBD1,once,TRBV10-3,TGTGCCATCAGTGAGATGGGGACAGCCACCAGCACTGAAGCTTTCTTT,CAISEMGTATSTEAFF
TRBJ2-1,-,-,TRBV5-1,TGCGCCAGCAGCGTCGAGGATCTCTACAATGAGCAGTTCTTC,CASSVEDLYNEQFF
TRBJ2-3,TRBD2,-,TRBV19,TGTGCCAGTAGTGGATCCGGGACTAGCGGGAGCACAGATACGCAGTATTTT,CASSGSGTSGSTDTQYF
TRBJ2-7,TRBD2,-,TRBV4-1,TGCGCCAGCAGCCAAGAAGCTCTAGCGGGTTACGAGCAGTACTTC,CASSQEALAGYEQYF
TRBJ1-2,-,-,TRBV19,TGTGCCAGTAGTATAGCCTCAGCTAACTATGGCTACACCTTC,CASSIASANYGYTF
TRBJ2-5,-,-,TRBV7-9,TGTGCCAGCAGCCCCAGGGGTTTGGAGACCCAGTACTTC,CASSPRGLETQYF
TRBJ1-5,-,once,TRBV23-1,TGCGCCAGCAGGGAAGCGGTCCAAGGGTTTGGATCCATCAAAGATAGCAATCAGCCCCAGCATTTT,CASREAVQGFGSIKDSNQPQHF
TRBJ1-2,TRBD1,-,TRBV7-6,TGTGCCAGCAGCTTAACTACTCCGACAGGGCCGACCTATGGCTACACCTTC,CASSLTTPTGPTYGYTF
TRBJ2-7,-,-,TRBV18,TGTGCCAGCTCACCCCCAACGGGGAGCTCCTACGAGCAGTACTTC,CASSPPTGSSYEQYF
TRBJ2-1,TRBD2,-,TRBV7-2,TGTGCCAGCAGCTTAGGGAAGACTAGCGGGAGTCGGGATGAGCAGTTCTTC,CASSLGKTSGSRDEQFF
TRBJ2-1,TRBD2,-,TRBV5-1,TGCGCCAGCAGCTTGGAGCCCGGGACTAGCGGGAGCCGCTCCTACAATGAGCAGTTCTTC,CASSLEPGTSGSRSYNEQFF
TRBJ2-6,-,-,TRBV5-5,TGTGCCAGCAGCTTGGCAGGGACTGGGGCCAACGTCCTGACTTTC,CASSLAGTGANVLTF